The clone carrying this TCR beta chain has just a few counts. These data originate in a study of CD8 T cells in ankylosing spondylitis. Library preparation for TCR beta used quantitative 5'-RACE with molecular barcodes. TCRdb re-called the 5' RACE reads with MiXCR, one entry per CDR3 protein. The sample contains approximately 100,000 distinct CDR3 sequences, nearly 25% of which appear only once. CDR1 and CDR2 from the germline V gene are WNHNN and SYGVQD (reference sequence). The CDR3 consists of 15 residues. The J segment lost 0 bases and the V segment lost 5 bases, leaving 3 bases of the junction unmatched.

The chain uses TRBV10-1 and TRBJ2-1, with 8 nucleotides matching TRBD2. This sequence originates from a male donor with ankylosing spondylitis. Sequenced: synovial fluid, either unsorted or a sorted T cell fraction (not recorded which). This chain's CDR3 is CASSPTSGSYNEQFF. CDR3 bases: TGCGCCAGCAGTCCAACTAGCGGCTCCTACAATGAGCAGTTCTTC.